The 25 T cell receptor beta chains below were found in one sample sequenced in a study of cytomegalovirus exposure and HLA in healthy donors (dated by TCRdb to about 2017). Libraries came from the immunoSEQ multiplex PCR assay. The multiplex PCR relied on a mix of 60 forward primers for TCR Vbeta segments and 13 reverse primers for TCR Jbeta segments. As stored in TCRdb, this immuneACCESS dataset retains in-frame rearrangements with V and J assigned. A fraction of the clones does not appear; measured against another copy, unresolved V genes explain less than half of the discrepancy, and the remainder lacks a known reason. This sample lists about 130,000 clones; about 70% were detected once. Roughly 13% of the sample belongs to the ten largest clones. Sequencing input: PBMCs. All receptors come from a woman between 55 and 75 years old in good health and CMV-seropositive.

This clone was observed a handful of times. This chain links TRBV19 with TRBJ1-1, with a tentative D call TRBD1 (6 bases). The CDR3 runs to 16 residues. The ends were cut back, 6 bases at V and 4 bases at J, with 21 bases in the middle. In germline, CDR1 is LNHDA, CDR2 SQIVND (reference sequence). CDR3 bases: TGTGCCAGTAGCGGCTTGGACAGCGTGAGGGCCACTGAAGCTTTCTTT. Residues: CASSGLDSVRATEAFF.

This clone occurred a few times. The V and J genes are TRBV30 and TRBJ1-5, with 9 bases fitting TRBD1. Germline CDR1 reads GTSNPN; CDR2 reads SVGIG (reference sequence). The CDR3 sequence is 15 residues long. Trimming removed 2 bases from V and 6 bases from J; junction bases left unmatched: 8. The chain's CDR3 is CAWSIRTGVLQPQHF. The CDR3 DNA sequence: TGTGCCTGGAGTATTAGGACAGGGGTTCTTCAGCCCCAGCATTTT.

The chain recombines TRBV5-8 with TRBJ2-5; TRBD1 matches at 8 bases. CDR1 and CDR2 (germline): SGHTS, YDEGEE. With 4 bases clipped from V and 4 bases from J, the junction kept 9 bases outside the gene matches. CDR3 length: 15 residues. The CDR3 protein is CASSVGQGFGETQYF. Here the CDR3 DNA reads TGTGCCAGCAGCGTCGGACAGGGATTCGGAGAGACCCAGTACTTC.

V is TRBV4-2 and J is TRBJ2-7; 7 bases align to TRBD1. The CDR3 extends over 15 amino acids. Germline V gives CDR1 LGHNA, CDR2 YNFKEQ. V shed 4 bases, J shed 1 base, and the junction held 7 bases outside the gene matches. CDR3 in amino acids: CASSPHMDRSYEQYF. The CDR3 DNA sequence: TGTGCCAGCAGCCCTCATATGGACAGGTCCTACGAGCAGTACTTC.

Here the CDR3 reads CASSFGGQGYYEQYF. In nucleotides, the CDR3 is TGTGCCAGCAGTTTCGGGGGACAGGGTTACTACGAGCAGTACTTC. The chain is built from TRBV27 and TRBJ2-7, with 9 bases lining up with TRBD1. The V gene's germline CDR1 is MNHEY and CDR2 SMNVEV (reference sequence). V dropped 3 bases and J dropped 3; count of bases not matched to a gene: 6. CDR3 length equals 15 residues.

The chain employs TRBV11-2 and TRBJ2-3, with TRBD1 matching over 7 bases. J was trimmed by 2 bases and V by 2 bases; bases with no gene match: 4. Germline CDR1 SGHAT, CDR2 FQNNGV. The CDR3 is 15 residues long. The CDR3: CASSLLGQPTDTQYF. As DNA, the CDR3 is TGTGCCAGCAGCTTATTGGGACAGCCCACAGATACGCAGTATTTT.

The chain recombines TRBV19 with TRBJ2-7; 11 nucleotides align to TRBD1. CDR3 length: 13 amino acids. Germline CDR1 and CDR2: LNHDA and SQIVND (reference sequence). V gave up 4 bases and J gave up 5 bases; unmatched junction bases: 1. CDR3 sequence (DNA): TGTGCCAGTAGTAGGACAGGGGGCGACGAGCAGTACTTC. Protein product: CASSRTGGDEQYF.

This sequence joins TRBV5-1 and TRBJ2-1; 14 bases line up with TRBD2. Germline CDR1 reads SGHRS; CDR2 reads YFSETQ. The trim removed 6 bases at V and 8 bases at J, leaving 4 bases unmatched. The CDR3 covers 14 residues. The CDR3 region has the DNA TGCGCCAGCACCGGGACTAGCGGGGGTTATGAGCAGTTCTTC. Its protein is CASTGTSGGYEQFF.

J is TRBJ2-1 and V is TRBV14; 7 nucleotides agree with TRBD2. J gave up 4 bases and V 4 bases, and 4 bases lay outside the gene matches. The germline V gene encodes CDR1 SGHDN and CDR2 FVKESK. The CDR3 extends over 14 amino acids. CDR3 in DNA: TGTGCCAGCAGCCGAGCGGGGCTATACAATGAGCAGTTCTTC. It codes for CASSRAGLYNEQFF.

V and J are TRBV5-1 and TRBJ2-5; the D gene is possibly TRBD2 (6 bases). V lost 3 bases and J lost 3, with 12 bases in between. The germline CDR1 and CDR2 sequences are SGHRS and YFSETQ. The CDR3 consists of 14 residues. DNA of the CDR3: TGCGCCAGCAGCTCTCCTGCGGGAAAAGAGACCCAGTACTTC. The encoded protein is CASSSPAGKETQYF.

The V and J genes are TRBV30 and TRBJ2-7, with 9 bases aligning to TRBD1. Germline CDR1 GTSNPN, CDR2 SVGIG (reference sequence). Trimming removed 5 bases from V and 2 bases from J; junction bases left unmatched: 1. This CDR3 contains 12 residues. CDR3 coding DNA: TGTGCCTGGGGGGACAGGGCCTACGAGCAGTACTTC. This translates into CAWGDRAYEQYF. The whole variable domain, remainder taken from reference TRBV30 and TRBJ2-7, is SQTIHQWPATLVQPVGSPLSLECTVEGTSNPNLYWYRQAAGRGLQLLFYSVGIGQISSEVPQNLSASRPQDRQFILSSKKLLLSDSGFYLCAWGDRAYEQYFGPGTRLTVT.

DNA of the CDR3: TGTGCCAGCAGCTCGACCGGGACAGACTACGAGCAGTACTTC. This gives the protein CASSSTGTDYEQYF. The chain recombines TRBV13 with TRBJ2-5; 7 bases map to TRBD1. The J call could be wrong; TRBJ2-7 is a better fit for the DNA end. CDR3 size: 14 residues. The germline V gene has CDR1 PRHDT and CDR2 FYEKMQ (reference sequence).

V and J are TRBV11-2 and TRBJ1-1; 8 bases align to TRBD1. CDR3 length equals 15 residues. Looked up from germline, CDR1 is SGHAT and CDR2 is FQNNGV. J lost 0 bases, V lost 5 bases, and 5 bases had no gene match. The CDR3 DNA is TGTGCCAGCAGCCCTCGGACAGGGTTGAACACTGAAGCTTTCTTT. Translated: CASSPRTGLNTEAFF. Combining the CDR3 with reference TRBV11-2 and TRBJ1-1 gives the whole variable domain EAGVAQSPRYKIIEKRQSVAFWCNPISGHATLYWYQQILGQGPKLLIQFQNNGVVDDSQLPKDRFSAERLKGVDSTLKIQPAKLEDSAVYLCASSPRTGLNTEAFFGQGTRLTVV.

The rearrangement links TRBV5-6 to TRBJ2-5; no definite D call. The DNA end favors TRBJ2-7, so the J call may be wrong. This CDR3 has 13 residues. Germline V lookup: CDR1 SGHDT, CDR2 YYEEEE. For the CDR3, the DNA is TGTGCCAGCAGCCCGGGTAATGTTTACGAGCAGTACTTC. As protein: CASSPGNVYEQYF.

The chain carries TRBV2 and TRBJ2-4, with D perhaps matching TRBD1 (6 bases). The CDR3 runs to 16 residues. V was pared by 6 bases and J by 5 bases, with 20 bases between. The V gene's germline CDR1 is SNHLY and CDR2 FYNNEI. The CDR3 DNA reads as TGTGCCAGCAGCAATTACAGGGATCGGTACCAAAACATTCAGTACTTC. Translating it yields CASSNYRDRYQNIQYF.

The V and J genes are TRBV5-6 and TRBJ1-5; D is uncertain. CDR3 length: 14 residues. Trimming took 4 bases from V and 6 from J, leaving 14 bases between them. Germline CDR1 is SGHDT and CDR2 is YYEEEE. The CDR3 DNA is TGTGCCAGCAGCGGGTGGGAAGGAGGTCAGCCCCAGCATTTT. Translated, it gives CASSGWEGGQPQHF. The variable domain in full, with the rest retrieved from reference TRBV5-6 and TRBJ1-5, is DAGVTQSPTHLIKTRGQQVTLRCSPKSGHDTVSWYQQALGQGPQFIFQYYEEEERQRGNFPDRFSGHQFPNYSSELNVNALLLGDSALYLCASSGWEGGQPQHFGDGTRLSIL.

The gene calls are TRBV5-1 and TRBJ2-6, with D uncertain. The CDR3 spans 14 residues. V was shortened by 0 bases and J by 1 base, with 2 bases between the two germline ends. Germline V gene lookup returns CDR1 SGHRS and CDR2 YFSETQ. The CDR3 loop reads CASSLASGANVLTF. The CDR3 DNA follows: TGCGCCAGCAGCTTGGCTTCTGGGGCCAACGTCCTGACTTTC.

This clone was seen only a few times. The V call is TRBV5-1, the J call TRBJ1-2; TRBD1 is a possible D gene (5 bases). This CDR3 has 14 amino acids. Germline CDR1 and CDR2: SGHRS and YFSETQ. The V and J ends lost 0 bases and 5 bases respectively, with 11 bases between them. The CDR3 is CASSLAWGGYGYTF. The CDR3 DNA reads TGCGCCAGCAGCTTGGCGTGGGGGGGATATGGCTACACCTTC.

The rearrangement uses TRBV18 and TRBJ1-4; tentatively, D is TRBD1 (6 bases). This CDR3 spans 14 amino acids. The ends were cut back, 2 bases at V and 8 bases at J, with 12 bases in the middle. The V gene's germline CDR1 is KGHSH and CDR2 LQKENI. CDR3: CASSPSRGGEKLFF. For the CDR3, the DNA is TGTGCCAGCTCACCATCCAGGGGTGGGGAAAAACTGTTTTTT.

This clone was seen just once. This CDR3 reads CASSPAGGPGDTQYF. CDR3 in DNA: TGTGCCAGCTCGCCGGCGGGGGGCCCAGGAGATACGCAGTATTTT. The chain carries TRBV18 and TRBJ2-3, with 8 bases identical to TRBD2. There are 15 residues in the CDR3. Germline V gene data show CDR1 as KGHSH and CDR2 as LQKENI. The trim removed 6 bases at V and 5 bases at J, leaving 10 bases unmatched. The variable domain in full, with the rest retrieved from reference TRBV18 and TRBJ2-3, is NAGVMQNPRHLVRRRGQEARLRCSPMKGHSHVYWYRQLPEEGLKFMVYLQKENIIDESGMPKERFSAEFPKEGPSILRIQQVVRGDSAAYFCASSPAGGPGDTQYFGPGTRLTVL.

This chain links TRBV7-9 with TRBJ2-3, with 9 bases lining up with TRBD2. The V and J ends lost 3 bases and 1 base, in that order; junction bases with no gene match: 2. The germline V gene encodes CDR1 SEHNR and CDR2 FQNEAQ (reference sequence). The CDR3 runs 15 residues. DNA for the CDR3: TGTGCCAGCAGCTTCTGGACTAGCGGCACAGATACGCAGTATTTT. Translated, it gives CASSFWTSGTDTQYF.

The chain combines TRBV19 with TRBJ2-1; D call uncertain. Germline CDR1 LNHDA, CDR2 SQIVND (reference sequence). The V gene lost 6 bases and the J gene lost 7 bases, with 13 bases spanning the gap. CDR3 length: 13 amino acids. CDR3 in DNA: TGTGCCAGTAGCCCGACTGGATATAATGAGCAGTTCTTC. Translation gives CASSPTGYNEQFF.

The chain recombines TRBV6-5 with TRBJ1-6; 11 nucleotides agree with TRBD1. CDR3 length: 15 amino acids. Per the germline V gene, CDR1 is MNHEY and CDR2 is SVGAGI. Trimming took 6 bases from V and 5 from J; bases not matched to a gene: 3. In DNA, the CDR3 is TGTGCCAGCAGCTGGACAGGGGGCAATAATTCACCCCTCCACTTT. It translates to CASSWTGGNNSPLHF.

V is TRBV27 and J is TRBJ2-2; 11 nucleotides match TRBD2. Trimming at V came to 5 bases and at J to 7 bases, leaving 6 bases not matched to a gene. The length of the CDR3 is 15 residues. Germline V gene data show CDR1 as MNHEY and CDR2 as SMNVEV (reference sequence). CDR3 bases: TGTGCCAGCAGTATTAGCGGGAGGGCCATCGGGGAGCTGTTTTTT. Its translation: CASSISGRAIGELFF.

The chain combines TRBV4-2 with TRBJ1-1; the D is unclear. In germline, CDR1 is LGHNA, CDR2 YNFKEQ. V was cut by 0 bases and J by 5 bases, with 13 bases left in between. The CDR3 is made up of 15 amino acids. CDR3 loop: CASSQDAGRETEAFF. CDR3 DNA sequence: TGTGCCAGCAGCCAAGACGCGGGGAGGGAAACTGAAGCTTTCTTT.